The next 26 T cell receptor beta chains were all read from a single sample in a study of shared clonotypes between healthy human individuals. Measured with immunoSEQ multiplex PCR; TCRdb has only the in-frame clones, and not every one. The sample carries 2 million to 2.5 million clones, around 96% recorded once. Naive CD8 isolation took CD45RO-negative cells positively selected for CCR7 and excluded terminally differentiated effector memory CD45RA+ cells. The sequenced material came from naive CD8+ T cells sorted from blood. The receptors derive from a man younger than 35 in good health.

V and J are TRBV10-3 and TRBJ2-7; 10 bases agree with TRBD1. The CDR3 contains 18 residues. Germline loops: CDR1 ENHRY, CDR2 SYGVKD. With 8 bases clipped from V and 7 bases from J, the junction kept 23 bases outside the gene matches. The CDR3 spells CAIRRLGVGTGALEEQYF. For the CDR3, the DNA is TGTGCCATCCGCCGCCTTGGGGTTGGGACAGGGGCATTGGAAGAGCAGTACTTC.

The rearrangement uses TRBV5-5 and TRBJ2-5; D might be TRBD2 (6 bases). Germline lookup yields CDR1 SGHKS and CDR2 YYEKEE (reference sequence). V gave up 0 bases and J gave up 5 bases, with 17 bases separating them. The CDR3 loop spans 16 amino acids. The CDR3 protein is CASSLEFWGEMETQYF. CDR3 bases: TGTGCCAGCAGCTTGGAGTTTTGGGGGGAGATGGAGACCCAGTACTTC.

This clone was counted once. The sample carries other DNA sequences with the same CDR3. The rearrangement uses TRBV7-9 and TRBJ2-7; unclear D gene. Germline-derived CDR1 and CDR2 are SEHNR and FQNEAQ (reference sequence). The CDR3 extends over 12 amino acids. Trimming shortened V by 3 bases and J by 2 bases, and 5 bases separated the two germline ends. CDR3 sequence: CASSFSPYEQYF. Written as DNA, the CDR3 is TGTGCCAGCAGCTTCAGCCCCTACGAGCAGTACTTC.

The CDR3 protein is CSVHRGPNYGYTF. DNA for the CDR3: TGCAGCGTCCACAGGGGTCCTAACTATGGCTACACCTTC. The V call is TRBV29-1, the J call TRBJ1-2, with TRBD1 matching over 7 bases. V lost 6 bases to trimming and J lost 0 bases; unmatched junction nucleotides: 4. The CDR3 sequence is 13 residues long. Germline-derived CDR1 and CDR2 are SQVTM and ANQGSEA.

This chain connects TRBV27 to TRBJ2-3; D unresolved. The CDR3 has 16 residues. Trimming took 0 bases from V and 0 from J, leaving 10 bases between them. The germline V gene encodes CDR1 MNHEY and CDR2 SMNVEV (reference sequence). Here the CDR3 DNA reads TGTGCCAGCAGTTTATCCAATTATGGCAGCACAGATACGCAGTATTTT. Translated, it gives CASSLSNYGSTDTQYF.

The gene calls are TRBV5-8 and TRBJ2-7; a possible D gene is TRBD1 (5 bases). The CDR3 runs 13 residues. Trimming left V 3 bases short and J 6 bases short, with 13 bases between. Germline V gene sequence: CDR1 SGHTS, CDR2 YDEGEE. CDR3 sequence (DNA): TGTGCCAGCAGCTGGGGCTCTTTGGGCGAGCAGTACTTC. Its protein product is CASSWGSLGEQYF.

The chain carries TRBV18 and TRBJ2-5, with 7 bases fitting TRBD2. This CDR3 is built from 15 residues. Germline V gene data show CDR1 as KGHSH and CDR2 as LQKENI. The V and J ends lost 2 bases and 1 base, in that order; junction bases with no gene match: 4. The CDR3 DNA is TGTGCCAGCTCACCAGAGGCGGGAGTCCAAGAGACCCAGTACTTC. Its translation is CASSPEAGVQETQYF.

In this sample, this clone turned up a few times. This chain uses TRBV18 with TRBJ2-7; unclear D gene. Germline V gene data show CDR1 as KGHSH and CDR2 as LQKENI. The CDR3 is 14 amino acids. V lost 3 bases and J lost 4, with 13 bases in between. The CDR3 region is CASSPFLGDYEQYF. The CDR3 bases are TGTGCCAGCTCACCCTTCCTTGGAGATTACGAGCAGTACTTC. Full variable domain (rest looked up from reference TRBV18 and TRBJ2-7): NAGVMQNPRHLVRRRGQEARLRCSPMKGHSHVYWYRQLPEEGLKFMVYLQKENIIDESGMPKERFSAEFPKEGPSILRIQQVVRGDSAAYFCASSPFLGDYEQYFGPGTRLTVT.

V gene TRBV11-2 combines with J gene TRBJ2-7, with 7 positions matching TRBD1. V was pared by 2 bases and J by 3 bases, with 7 bases of the junction left unmatched. This CDR3 spans 15 amino acids. The V gene's germline CDR1 is SGHAT and CDR2 FQNNGV. CDR3 nucleotides: TGTGCCAGCAGCTTAAAGCCGGGACAGTACTACGAGCAGTACTTC. It specifies CASSLKPGQYYEQYF.

The chain employs TRBV19 and TRBJ1-5; D is uncertain. Trimming pared 7 bases from V and 5 bases from J, leaving 12 bases between. CDR3 length: 13 amino acids. Germline V gene data show CDR1 as LNHDA and CDR2 as SQIVND (reference sequence). This chain's CDR3 is CASNSPPYQPQHF. The CDR3 DNA follows: TGTGCCAGTAATTCCCCGCCGTATCAGCCCCAGCATTTT. The variable domain in full, with the rest retrieved from reference TRBV19 and TRBJ1-5, is DGGITQSPKYLFRKEGQNVTLSCEQNLNHDAMYWYRQDPGQGLRLIYYSQIVNDFQKGDIAEGYSVSREKKESFPLTVTSAQKNPTAFYLCASNSPPYQPQHFGDGTRLSIL.

V usage is TRBV6-5 and J usage is TRBJ2-7; no reliable D call. V was cut by 0 bases and J by 5 bases, with 5 bases left in between. Per the germline V gene, CDR1 is MNHEY and CDR2 is SVGAGI. CDR3 length equals 12 residues. The CDR3 DNA reads TGTGCCAGCAGTTACTCGAATGACGAGCAGTACTTC. Translating it yields CASSYSNDEQYF.

Concerning this clone itself: One end of the junction varies from germline; a read error may be responsible. V is TRBV6-5 and J is TRBJ1-1; 7 bases line up with TRBD1. The CDR3 length is 15 residues. The germline V gene encodes CDR1 MNHEY and CDR2 SVGAGI. The CDR3 loop is CASSYALSGTVLSLF. The CDR3 DNA is TGTGCCAGCAGTTACGCCCTCTCTGGGACAGTCCTAAGTCTGTTT.

Concerning this clone itself: Other DNA sequences within the sample encode an identical CDR3. The rearrangement links TRBV6-5 to TRBJ2-7; 10 bases align to TRBD2. CDR3 length: 14 amino acids. The trim removed 6 bases at V and 1 base at J, leaving 3 bases unmatched. Germline CDR1 and CDR2: MNHEY and SVGAGI. CDR3: CASSELAGSYEQYF. The CDR3 DNA sequence: TGTGCCAGCAGCGAACTAGCGGGATCCTACGAGCAGTACTTC.

The rearrangement links TRBV6-1 to TRBJ1-2; tentatively, D is TRBD1 (5 bases). The V end lost 3 bases, the J end lost 8 bases, and 10 bases lay between the germline ends. The CDR3 spans 12 residues. Germline CDR1 and CDR2: MNHNS and SASEGT. As DNA, the CDR3 is TGTGCCAGCAGTGATATGGGGGGAGGCTACACCTTC. This codes for CASSDMGGGYTF.

This clone was detected once. This chain uses TRBV28 with TRBJ2-7, with D hard to call. Per the germline V gene, CDR1 is MDHEN and CDR2 is SYDVKM. The CDR3 spans 13 residues. V was shortened by 1 base and J by 5 bases, with 9 bases between the two germline ends. Here the CDR3 DNA reads TGTGCCAGCAGTTTATTAATTGGCGACGAGCAGTACTTC. As protein: CASSLLIGDEQYF.

V is TRBV28 and J is TRBJ1-1; D might be TRBD1 (6 bases). The CDR3 has 15 residues. Trimming removed 2 bases at V and 0 bases at J, with 10 bases between. Germline V gives CDR1 MDHEN, CDR2 SYDVKM. The CDR3 DNA reads as TGTGCCAGCAGTTTAGGCACAGGGTTGAACACTGAAGCTTTCTTT. Protein product: CASSLGTGLNTEAFF.

This chain links TRBV6-1 with TRBJ1-1; D is unclear. The V gene's germline CDR1 is MNHNS and CDR2 SASEGT. Trimming took off 1 base at V and 4 bases at J, with 10 bases between the two ends. There are 14 residues in the CDR3. CDR3 DNA: TGTGCCAGCAGTGAAGTAGGCGGGGTCACTGAAGCTTTCTTT. This sequence encodes CASSEVGGVTEAFF.

This clone has more than one count but fewer than ten. This chain connects TRBV6-5 to TRBJ2-2, with a weak D call TRBD1 (5 bases). V was pared by 8 bases and J by 0 bases, with 10 bases between. Germline V CDR1 and CDR2: MNHEY, SVGAGI. CDR3 size: 14 residues. Written as DNA, the CDR3 is TGTGCCAGCTCGACAGAGGCGAACACCGGGGAGCTGTTTTTT. Its translation is CASSTEANTGELFF.

V is TRBV6-5 and J is TRBJ2-2; TRBD2 aligns across 8 bases. Germline CDR1 reads MNHEY; CDR2 reads SVGAGI. This CDR3 has 16 residues. Unmatched junction bases numbered 6, after V lost 0 bases and J lost 6 bases. The CDR3 DNA reads TGTGCCAGCAGTTACTCAACGGGGGGGCTCTCCGGGGAGCTGTTTTTT. Its protein product is CASSYSTGGLSGELFF.

V gene TRBV5-6 combines with J gene TRBJ1-5; D not resolved. The CDR3 sequence is 13 residues long. Trimming pared 2 bases from V and 3 bases from J, leaving 6 bases between. Germline V gene sequence: CDR1 SGHDT, CDR2 YYEEEE. CDR3 sequence (DNA): TGTGCCAGCAGCTTCGGCCCCAATCAGCCCCAGCATTTT. It encodes CASSFGPNQPQHF. Using reference TRBV5-6 and TRBJ1-5 for the parts outside the CDR3, the full variable domain is DAGVTQSPTHLIKTRGQQVTLRCSPKSGHDTVSWYQQALGQGPQFIFQYYEEEERQRGNFPDRFSGHQFPNYSSELNVNALLLGDSALYLCASSFGPNQPQHFGDGTRLSIL.

This clone was observed once. The chain is built from TRBV28 and TRBJ1-1; 7 bases are shared with TRBD1. The CDR3 consists of 16 residues. From germline, CDR1 is MDHEN and CDR2 SYDVKM. V shed 6 bases, J shed 0 bases, and the junction held 10 bases outside the gene matches. DNA for the CDR3: TGTGCCAGCAGCCTTAGGGCGGGACAGATGAACACTGAAGCTTTCTTT. Translated, it gives CASSLRAGQMNTEAFF.

The chain has TRBV5-1 and TRBJ2-1; the match to TRBD2 covers 11 bases. CDR3 length equals 18 residues. Germline trimming cut 3 bases from V and 8 bases from J; bases unmatched to any gene: 16. The V gene's germline CDR1 is SGHRS and CDR2 YFSETQ. For the CDR3, the DNA is TGCGCCAGCAGCTCCTACGAAACTAGCGGGAGCCTCTTCTATGAGCAGTTCTTC. Protein: CASSSYETSGSLFYEQFF.

V gene TRBV30 combines with J gene TRBJ2-4; D is perhaps TRBD2 (5 bases). Germline CDR1 is GTSNPN and CDR2 is SVGIG (reference sequence). V was shortened by 2 bases and J by 10 bases, with 18 bases between the two germline ends. The CDR3 is 14 amino acids. The CDR3: CAWSHDYVGGIQYF. The CDR3 nucleotides are TGTGCCTGGAGTCATGACTATGTTGGTGGGATTCAGTACTTC. The variable domain in full, completed from reference TRBV30 and TRBJ2-4, reads SQTIHQWPATLVQPVGSPLSLECTVEGTSNPNLYWYRQAAGRGLQLLFYSVGIGQISSEVPQNLSASRPQDRQFILSSKKLLLSDSGFYLCAWSHDYVGGIQYFGAGTRLSVL.

This sequence joins TRBV6-5 and TRBJ2-7, with D possibly TRBD2 on 5 matching bases. V lost 8 bases and J 0 bases, leaving 11 bases between the germline ends. Germline CDR1 is MNHEY and CDR2 is SVGAGI. The CDR3 has 13 amino acids. The CDR3 DNA reads as TGTGCCAGCCGGACTGAAAGCTCCTACGAGCAGTACTTC. This sequence encodes CASRTESSYEQYF.

Only one count was recorded for this clone. The chain joins TRBV27 to TRBJ2-7; D perhaps matches TRBD2 (6 bases). V was pared by 7 bases and J by 0 bases, with 13 bases between. CDR3 size: 14 residues. Germline V lookup: CDR1 MNHEY, CDR2 SMNVEV (reference sequence). CDR3 region: CASKFGLFSYEQYF. CDR3 bases: TGTGCCAGCAAGTTCGGACTATTCTCCTACGAGCAGTACTTC.

The genes are TRBV7-9 and TRBJ2-1; 8 bases agree with TRBD1. V was pared by 0 bases and J by 5 bases, with 6 bases of the junction left unmatched. This CDR3 spans 16 amino acids. Germline CDR1 is SEHNR and CDR2 is FQNEAQ (reference sequence). In DNA form, the CDR3 reads TGTGCCAGCAGCTTAGCAGCAGGGGGCCCCGACAATGAGCAGTTCTTC. Its protein product is CASSLAAGGPDNEQFF.